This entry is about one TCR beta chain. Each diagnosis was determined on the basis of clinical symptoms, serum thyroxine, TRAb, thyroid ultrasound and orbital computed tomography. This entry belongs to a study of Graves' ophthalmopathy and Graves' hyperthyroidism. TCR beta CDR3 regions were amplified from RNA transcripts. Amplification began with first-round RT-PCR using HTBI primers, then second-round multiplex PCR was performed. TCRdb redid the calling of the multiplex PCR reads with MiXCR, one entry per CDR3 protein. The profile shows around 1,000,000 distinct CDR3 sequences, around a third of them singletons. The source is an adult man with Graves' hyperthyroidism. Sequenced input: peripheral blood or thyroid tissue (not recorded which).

The CDR3 protein is CSQPDRGGTEAFF. Here the CDR3 DNA reads TGCAGCCAACCGGACAGGGGCGGCACTGAAGCTTTCTTT. The chain couples TRBV29-1 to TRBJ1-1; the match to TRBD1 covers 9 bases. The CDR3 contains 13 residues. CDR1 is SQVTM, CDR2 ANQGSEA, per germline. The junction had 8 bases not matched to a gene; V was cut back by 8 bases and J by 4 bases.